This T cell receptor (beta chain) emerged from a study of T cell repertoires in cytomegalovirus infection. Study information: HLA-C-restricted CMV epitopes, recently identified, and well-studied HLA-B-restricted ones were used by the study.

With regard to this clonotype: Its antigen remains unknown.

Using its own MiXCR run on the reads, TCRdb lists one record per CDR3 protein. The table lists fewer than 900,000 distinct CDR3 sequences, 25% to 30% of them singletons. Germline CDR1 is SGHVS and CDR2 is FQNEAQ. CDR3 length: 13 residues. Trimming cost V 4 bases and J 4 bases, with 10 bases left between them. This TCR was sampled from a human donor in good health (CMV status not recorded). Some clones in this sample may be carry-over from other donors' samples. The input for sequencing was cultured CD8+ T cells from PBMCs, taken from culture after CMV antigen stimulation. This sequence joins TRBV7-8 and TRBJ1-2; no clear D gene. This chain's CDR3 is CASSSGKFYGYTF. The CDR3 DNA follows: TGTGCCAGCAGCTCCGGGAAATTCTATGGCTACACCTTC.